This entry features one T cell receptor beta chain sequence. As originally analysed: Amplification of reference gene primers provided the estimated nucleated cell counts. Some clones are missing from TCRdb's copy, which holds only in-frame ones; the method was immunoSEQ multiplex PCR. Clone size and the V and J calls come from that table; the DNA yielded D and trimming. Of about 180,000 clones in the sample, 70% to 90% were seen once. This entry belongs to a study of blood T cell repertoires in COVID-19. Study information: Spain, Italy and the United States supplied samples that represented acute and convalescent COVID-19.

Germline assignment: CDR1 LGHNA and CDR2 YSLEER. The CDR3 spans 17 residues. The V and J ends lost 0 bases and 4 bases, in that order; junction bases with no gene match: 11. This TCR was sampled from a man in his forties or fifties with active or convalescent COVID-19. The chain links TRBV4-3 to TRBJ1-2, with 7 nucleotides matching TRBD1. Material for sequencing was peripheral blood. The CDR3 sequence is CASSQDRGAGGGYGYTF. Here the CDR3 DNA reads TGCGCCAGCAGCCAAGACCGTGGGGCAGGGGGAGGCTATGGCTACACCTTC.